These 25 T cell receptor beta chains originate from one sample sequenced in a study of technical replicates of blood from a few donors. Assay: immunoSEQ multiplex PCR; the TCRdb copy retains only in-frame clones and omits some. The sample holds some 80,000 clones, about 94% seen once. Sample: T cells isolated from PBMCs. Every receptor here comes from a human donor in good health.

This rearrangement joins TRBV19 to TRBJ1-2; 9 nucleotides line up with TRBD1. This CDR3 comprises 12 residues. Trimming removed 11 bases from V and 8 bases from J; junction bases left unmatched: 9. Germline CDR1 is LNHDA and CDR2 is SQIVND (reference sequence). The CDR3 here is CASSGQGFGYTF. The CDR3 DNA reads as TGTGCCTCTTCGGGACAGGGTTTCGGCTACACCTTC.

The V gene is TRBV11-2, the J gene TRBJ1-4, with 7 bases aligning to TRBD1. Germline lookup yields CDR1 SGHAT and CDR2 FQNNGV. The V gene end was trimmed by 3 bases and the J gene end by 4 bases; junction bases not matched to a gene: 5. This CDR3 region has 15 residues. CDR3 in DNA: TGTGCCAGCAGCTTGGGTACAGGGGTTAATGAAAAACTGTTTTTT. This codes for CASSLGTGVNEKLFF.

The table lists this clone with a count of one. J is TRBJ2-7 and V is TRBV5-6; 10 bases fit TRBD2. The CDR3 runs 16 residues. Germline assignment: CDR1 SGHDT and CDR2 YYEEEE. With 4 bases clipped from V and 0 bases from J, the junction kept 7 bases outside the gene matches. Here the CDR3 DNA reads TGTGCCAGCAGCCCAAGCGGGAGGGACCCCTCCTACGAGCAGTACTTC. It encodes CASSPSGRDPSYEQYF.

The chain joins TRBV28 to TRBJ2-3; 10 nucleotides agree with TRBD2. The CDR3 spans 15 residues. The ends lost 8 bases at V and 3 bases at J; junction bases unmatched: 8. Per the germline V gene, CDR1 is MDHEN and CDR2 is SYDVKM. In nucleotides, the CDR3 is TGTGCCAGCCGACCGGGACTAGCGTCGACAGATACGCAGTATTTT. Amino acid sequence: CASRPGLASTDTQYF. Together with reference TRBV28 and TRBJ2-3, the CDR3 gives the full variable domain: DVKVTQSSRYLVKRTGEKVFLECVQDMDHENMFWYRQDPGLGLRLIYFSYDVKMKEKGDIPEGYSVSREKKERFSLILESASTNQTSMYLCASRPGLASTDTQYFGPGTRLTVL.

The chain is built from TRBV28 and TRBJ1-1; no reliable D call. This CDR3 spans 15 amino acids. The germline V gene encodes CDR1 MDHEN and CDR2 SYDVKM. The V gene lost 7 bases and the J gene lost 7 bases, with 22 bases spanning the gap. The CDR3 is CASIKLLVPGYEAFF. CDR3 nucleotide sequence: TGTGCCAGCATTAAGCTCCTAGTCCCGGGGTATGAAGCTTTCTTT.

The chain employs TRBV6-1 and TRBJ1-2; 10 nucleotides match TRBD1. Germline assignment: CDR1 MNHNS and CDR2 SASEGT. J lost 4 bases, V lost 4 bases, and 9 bases had no gene match. There are 16 residues in the CDR3. The CDR3 sequence is CASSGLVRQGAYGYTF. The CDR3 DNA sequence: TGTGCCAGCAGTGGGCTCGTGCGACAGGGGGCCTATGGCTACACCTTC.

This sequence joins TRBV2 and TRBJ2-1; 9 positions match TRBD1. CDR3 length equals 12 residues. CDR1 and CDR2 from the germline V gene are SNHLY and FYNNEI. The J segment lost 14 bases and the V segment lost 3 bases, leaving 5 bases of the junction unmatched. CDR3 sequence: CASSERDREEFF. As DNA, the CDR3 is TGTGCCAGCAGTGAGAGGGACAGGGAAGAGTTCTTC.

This chain joins TRBV19 and TRBJ1-4, with 9 bases fitting TRBD1. Germline CDR1 reads LNHDA; CDR2 reads SQIVND (reference sequence). The CDR3 is made up of 14 amino acids. V gave up 6 bases and J gave up 8 bases; unmatched junction bases: 7. CDR3 sequence: CASRRTGDNEKLFF. CDR3 bases: TGTGCCAGTAGGAGGACAGGGGATAACGAAAAACTGTTTTTT.

The chain uses TRBV2 and TRBJ2-2; tentative D call: TRBD2 (6 bases). The CDR3 is 15 amino acids. The ends were cut back, 8 bases at V and 6 bases at J, with 19 bases in the middle. Germline-derived CDR1 and CDR2 are SNHLY and FYNNEI. CDR3 region: CASGFLEGRPGELFF. CDR3 DNA: TGTGCCAGCGGATTCTTGGAGGGGCGCCCCGGGGAGCTGTTTTTT.

The chain combines TRBV2 with TRBJ1-5, with D unclear. The germline CDR1 and CDR2 sequences are SNHLY and FYNNEI. The CDR3 loop spans 16 amino acids. V was cut by 1 base and J by 4 bases, with 14 bases left in between. The DNA for the CDR3 is TGTGCCAGCAGTGAAGAGGCGGCAGCTCGGAATCAGCCCCAGCATTTT. Its protein product is CASSEEAAARNQPQHF.

This clone was found a few times. The V and J genes are TRBV30 and TRBJ1-4; D uncertain. Trimming took 3 bases from V and 8 from J, leaving 10 bases between them. The CDR3 totals 12 residues. The germline CDR1 and CDR2 sequences are GTSNPN and SVGIG (reference sequence). The CDR3 bases are TGTGCCTGGAGGCCTGGGAGGGAAAAACTGTTTTTT. Translated: CAWRPGREKLFF.

CDR3 amino acids: CASSLTGARGYTF. The DNA of the CDR3 is TGTGCCAGCAGTTTAACAGGGGCGCGAGGCTACACCTTC. The chain recombines TRBV28 with TRBJ1-2, with 7 bases aligning to TRBD1. This CDR3 region has 13 residues. Trimming at V came to 2 bases and at J to 8 bases, leaving 5 bases not matched to a gene. Germline V gene data show CDR1 as MDHEN and CDR2 as SYDVKM.

J is TRBJ2-7 and V is TRBV5-1; 7 nucleotides align to TRBD1. CDR3 length: 16 residues. Trimming cost V 1 base and J 2 bases; bases outside gene matches: 9. The germline V gene encodes CDR1 SGHRS and CDR2 YFSETQ. CDR3 region: CASSLNFRDSPYEQYF. The CDR3 DNA reads TGCGCCAGCAGCTTGAACTTCCGGGACAGCCCCTACGAGCAGTACTTC.

This chain connects TRBV30 to TRBJ1-1, with D perhaps matching TRBD1 (5 bases). Germline V gives CDR1 GTSNPN, CDR2 SVGIG (reference sequence). V was shortened by 8 bases and J by 0 bases, with 13 bases between the two germline ends. This CDR3 region has 13 residues. This CDR3 is CAGVRGLNTEAFF. In nucleotides, the CDR3 is TGTGCCGGGGTGCGGGGGTTGAACACTGAAGCTTTCTTT.

The chain recombines TRBV7-9 with TRBJ2-7, with 12 positions matching TRBD2. Germline trimming cut 1 base from V and 5 bases from J; bases unmatched to any gene: 6. The CDR3 extends over 16 amino acids. CDR1 and CDR2 (germline): SEHNR, FQNEAQ (reference sequence). CDR3 sequence (DNA): TGTGCCAGCAGCTTAGATCTGGGACTAGCGGGCGACGAGCAGTACTTC. This translates into CASSLDLGLAGDEQYF. Using reference TRBV7-9 and TRBJ2-7 for the parts outside the CDR3, the full variable domain is DTGVSQNPRHKITKRGQNVTFRCDPISEHNRLYWYRQTLGQGPEFLTYFQNEAQLEKSRLLSDRFSAERPKGSFSTLEIQRTEQGDSAMYLCASSLDLGLAGDEQYFGPGTRLTVT.

This chain connects TRBV10-1 to TRBJ2-2; tentatively, D is TRBD2 (5 bases). CDR3 length: 14 amino acids. CDR1 is WNHNN, CDR2 SYGVQD, per germline (reference sequence). The ends were cut back, 8 bases at V and 2 bases at J, with 12 bases in the middle. The CDR3, as DNA: TGCGCCAGCTCTGTGGGAGACAACACCGGGGAGCTGTTTTTT. Protein: CASSVGDNTGELFF.

CDR3 region: CASSLQSGTGKNIQYF. Written as DNA, the CDR3 is TGTGCCAGCAGCTTACAATCCGGGACAGGGAAAAACATTCAGTACTTC. The V gene is TRBV7-9, the J gene TRBJ2-4, with 9 bases matching TRBD1. The CDR3 loop spans 16 amino acids. Germline CDR1 reads SEHNR; CDR2 reads FQNEAQ (reference sequence). The junction had 6 bases not matched to a gene; V was cut back by 2 bases and J by 4 bases.

The genes are TRBV6-5 and TRBJ2-3; D possibly corresponds to TRBD2 (6 bases). Germline-derived CDR1 and CDR2 are MNHEY and SVGAGI. This CDR3 contains 12 residues. Trimming left V 6 bases short and J 4 bases short, with 8 bases between. CDR3 loop: CASSTGADTQYF. CDR3 DNA: TGTGCCAGCAGCACGGGGGCAGATACGCAGTATTTT.

This sequence joins TRBV25-1 and TRBJ1-2; 7 nucleotides agree with TRBD1. The V gene end was trimmed by 3 bases and the J gene end by 3 bases; junction bases not matched to a gene: 1. CDR3 length: 13 residues. The germline V gene encodes CDR1 MGHDK and CDR2 SYGVNS. CDR3 DNA: TGTGCCAGCAGTGAGACAGGGTACTATGGCTACACCTTC. Amino acid sequence: CASSETGYYGYTF.

The chain has TRBV29-1 and TRBJ2-2; 15 bases are a match to TRBD2. Germline CDR1 and CDR2: SQVTM and ANQGSEA. J was trimmed by 3 bases and V by 6 bases; bases with no gene match: 8. The CDR3 consists of 17 residues. The CDR3 nucleotides read TGCAGCGTAGAGGGACTAGCGGGAGGCGGGCACACCGGGGAGCTGTTTTTT. It codes for CSVEGLAGGGHTGELFF.

This chain links TRBV7-3 with TRBJ2-7, with D tentatively TRBD1 (5 bases). Per germline, CDR1 SGHTA and CDR2 FQGTGA. The CDR3 totals 15 residues. The V gene lost 5 bases and the J gene lost 0 bases, with 14 bases spanning the gap. CDR3 nucleotides: TGTGCCAGCAGCCAAGACAGCCGACCCTCCTACGAGCAGTACTTC. Protein sequence: CASSQDSRPSYEQYF.

This clone has just a few counts. This chain links TRBV30 with TRBJ2-3; D is uncertain. Germline CDR1 is GTSNPN and CDR2 is SVGIG (reference sequence). Between the trimmed V and J ends, which lost 0 bases and 6 bases, there was a span of 4 bases. This CDR3 has 11 amino acids. CDR3 residues: CAWSVSDTQYF. The CDR3 DNA sequence: TGTGCCTGGAGTGTATCGGATACGCAGTATTTT.

The chain joins TRBV10-3 to TRBJ2-1; 10 bases match TRBD2. The CDR3 is 20 residues long. The V gene end was trimmed by 0 bases and the J gene end by 0 bases; junction bases not matched to a gene: 11. Germline V gives CDR1 ENHRY, CDR2 SYGVKD. In DNA form, the CDR3 reads TGTGCCATCAGTGAGTCTATGGGGACTAGCGTACAACTCTCCTACAATGAGCAGTTCTTC. Translating gives CAISESMGTSVQLSYNEQFF.

This chain links TRBV28 with TRBJ1-2; TRBD1 aligns across 10 bases. The J segment lost 7 bases and the V segment lost 10 bases, leaving 18 bases of the junction unmatched. Germline V CDR1 and CDR2: MDHEN, SYDVKM. CDR3 size: 16 residues. The CDR3: CATNPGQGGRSRGYTF. As DNA, the CDR3 is TGTGCCACCAATCCTGGACAGGGGGGACGTTCCCGTGGCTACACCTTC.

The rearrangement uses TRBV28 and TRBJ2-7; TRBD2 aligns across 13 bases. The germline V gene encodes CDR1 MDHEN and CDR2 SYDVKM. The CDR3 runs 15 residues. The trim removed 2 bases at V and 3 bases at J, leaving 1 base unmatched. The CDR3 coding sequence is TGTGCCAGCAGTTTAAGGACTAGCGGGAGCTACGAGCAGTACTTC. It translates to CASSLRTSGSYEQYF. The entire variable domain, with the rest obtained from reference TRBV28 and TRBJ2-7, is as follows: DVKVTQSSRYLVKRTGEKVFLECVQDMDHENMFWYRQDPGLGLRLIYFSYDVKMKEKGDIPEGYSVSREKKERFSLILESASTNQTSMYLCASSLRTSGSYEQYFGPGTRLTVT.